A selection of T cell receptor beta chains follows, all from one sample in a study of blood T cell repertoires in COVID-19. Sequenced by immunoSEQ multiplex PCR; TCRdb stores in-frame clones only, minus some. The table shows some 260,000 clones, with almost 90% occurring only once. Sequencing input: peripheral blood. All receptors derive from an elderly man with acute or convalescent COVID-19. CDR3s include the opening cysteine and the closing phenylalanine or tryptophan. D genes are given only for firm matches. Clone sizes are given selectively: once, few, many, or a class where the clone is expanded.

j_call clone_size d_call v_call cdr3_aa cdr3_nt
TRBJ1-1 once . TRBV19 CASSTPQGNWVRGEAFF TGTGCCAGTAGTACGCCGCAGGGGAATTGGGTCCGTGGGGAAGCTTTCTTT
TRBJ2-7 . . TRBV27 CASSFYPRDASSTLLSYEQYF TGTGCCAGCAGTTTTTACCCTCGGGATGCGTCCTCGACACTTCTTTCCTACGAGCAGTACTTC
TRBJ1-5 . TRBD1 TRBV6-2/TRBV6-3 CASSKGQGAGNQPQHF TGTGCCAGCAGTAAGGGGCAGGGGGCTGGCAATCAGCCCCAGCATTTT
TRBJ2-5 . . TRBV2 CASSSRTASPGKTQYF TGTGCCAGCAGTTCTCGGACCGCTTCACCGGGGAAGACCCAGTACTTC
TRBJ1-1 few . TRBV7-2 CASSFTGTALMNTEAFF TGTGCCAGCAGCTTTACAGGGACGGCCCTCATGAACACTGAAGCTTTCTTT
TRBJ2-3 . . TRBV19 CASSARVSTDTQYF TGTGCCAGTAGTGCCAGGGTTAGCACAGATACGCAGTATTTT
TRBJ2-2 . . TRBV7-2 CASSLFGGLDTGELFF TGTGCCAGCAGCCTCTTCGGGGGGCTGGACACCGGGGAGCTGTTTTTT
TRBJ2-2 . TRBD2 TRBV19 CASSDGGGRGDGELFF TGTGCCAGCTCCGACGGGGGGGGCCGTGGTGACGGGGAGCTGTTTTTT
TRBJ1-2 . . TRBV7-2 CASSLSRGSHNGYTF TGTGCCAGCAGCCTCTCCAGGGGAAGCCATAATGGCTACACCTTC
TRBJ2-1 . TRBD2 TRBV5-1 CASSLGLAGGSYNEQFF TGCGCCAGCAGCTTGGGACTAGCGGGAGGTTCCTACAATGAGCAGTTCTTC
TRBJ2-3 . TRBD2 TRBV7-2 CASSSEGGGAVRTDTQYF TGTGCCAGCAGCTCCGAAGGCGGGGGGGCCGTTCGCACAGATACGCAGTATTTT
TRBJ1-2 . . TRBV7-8 CASSYLRGGNYGYTF TGTGCCAGCAGCTACCTCAGGGGAGGGAACTATGGCTACACCTTC
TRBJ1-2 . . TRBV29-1 CSVEWGRGSGYTF TGCAGCGTTGAATGGGGCAGGGGCTCGGGCTACACCTTC
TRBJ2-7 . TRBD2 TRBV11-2 CASSSGLAGNEQYF TGTGCCAGCAGCTCTGGACTAGCGGGGAATGAGCAGTACTTC
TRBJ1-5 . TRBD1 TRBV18 CASSQQGAGQPQHF TGTGCCAGCTCACAACAGGGGGCAGGGCAGCCCCAGCATTTT
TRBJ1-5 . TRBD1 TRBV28 CASSLPTRDRVNQPQHF TGTGCCAGCAGTTTACCAACCCGGGACAGGGTTAATCAGCCCCAGCATTTT
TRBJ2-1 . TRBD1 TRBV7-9 CASSPGRGLNNEQFF TGTGCCAGCAGCCCCGGCAGGGGGCTGAACAATGAGCAGTTCTTC
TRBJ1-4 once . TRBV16 CASSPGGAGGEKLFF TGTGCCAGCAGCCCAGGCGGGGCAGGAGGGGAAAAACTGTTTTTT
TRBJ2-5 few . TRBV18 CASCKGLGETQYF TGTGCCAGCTGCAAGGGACTGGGGGAGACCCAGTACTTC
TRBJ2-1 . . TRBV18 CASSPVVYEQFF TGTGCCAGCTCACCCGTCGTGTATGAGCAGTTCTTC
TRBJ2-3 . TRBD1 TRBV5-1 CASSLTGDDADTQYF TGCGCCAGCAGCTTAACAGGGGATGACGCAGATACGCAGTATTTT
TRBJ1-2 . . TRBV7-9 CASSLVRGYGYTF TGTGCCAGCAGCTTAGTGCGTGGCTATGGCTACACCTTC
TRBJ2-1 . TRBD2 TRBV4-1 CASSQASGVSYNEQFF TGCGCCAGCAGCCAAGCTAGCGGAGTCTCCTACAATGAGCAGTTCTTC
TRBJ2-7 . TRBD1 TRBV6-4 CASSYTGDRAYLYEQYF TGTGCCAGCAGTTATACAGGGGACAGGGCCTACCTTTACGAGCAGTACTTC
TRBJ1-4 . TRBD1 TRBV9 CASSAQGQGYNEKLFF TGTGCCAGCAGCGCCCAGGGACAGGGTTATAATGAAAAACTGTTTTTT
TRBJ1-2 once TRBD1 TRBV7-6 CASSPTRGIGYGYTF TGTGCCAGCAGCCCAACCAGGGGGATCGGCTATGGCTACACCTTC
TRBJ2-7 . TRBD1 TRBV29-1 CSVVTGGSGEQYF TGCAGCGTTGTTACAGGGGGCTCCGGCGAGCAGTACTTC
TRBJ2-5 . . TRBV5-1 CASSWRQTRGEETQYF TGCGCCAGCAGCTGGAGACAGACCAGGGGCGAAGAGACCCAGTACTTC
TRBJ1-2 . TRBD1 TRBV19 CASQGDSRAFYGYTF TGTGCCTCGCAAGGGGACAGTCGCGCTTTCTATGGCTACACCTTC
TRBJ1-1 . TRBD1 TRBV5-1 CASRKLGQGNTEAFF TGCGCCAGCAGGAAATTGGGACAGGGTAACACTGAAGCTTTCTTT
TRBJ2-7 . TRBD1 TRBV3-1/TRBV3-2 CASSQGTGPYEQYF TGTGCCAGCAGCCAAGGGACAGGGCCCTACGAGCAGTACTTC
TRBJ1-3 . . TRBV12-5 CASGLPSGASGNTIYF TGTGCTAGTGGTCTCCCTTCAGGGGCCTCTGGAAACACCATATATTTT
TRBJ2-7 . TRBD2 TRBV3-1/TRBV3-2 CASSRGTSGRGSYEQYF TGTGCCAGCAGCCGAGGGACTAGCGGGAGGGGAAGCTACGAGCAGTACTTC
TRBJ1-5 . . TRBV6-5 CASSYSSEYQPQHF TGTGCCAGCAGTTACTCGTCGGAGTATCAGCCCCAGCATTTT
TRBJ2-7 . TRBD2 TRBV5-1 CASSPLAGGTYEQYF TGCGCCAGCAGTCCACTAGCGGGAGGGACCTACGAGCAGTACTTC
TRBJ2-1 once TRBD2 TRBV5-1 CASSFPLAGSNEQFF TGCGCCAGCAGCTTTCCGCTAGCGGGGTCCAATGAGCAGTTCTTC
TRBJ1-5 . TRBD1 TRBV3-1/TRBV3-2 CASSHRGRNQPQHF TGTGCCAGCAGCCACAGGGGGCGCAATCAGCCCCAGCATTTT
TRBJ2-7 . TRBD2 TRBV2 CASSEVGSGTYEQYF TGTGCCAGCAGTGAAGTCGGGAGCGGGACCTACGAGCAGTACTTC
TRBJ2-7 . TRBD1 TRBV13 CASSLGQNYEQYF TGTGCCAGCAGCTTGGGACAGAATTACGAGCAGTACTTC
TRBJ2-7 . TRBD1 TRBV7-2 CASSKQGFDEQYF TGTGCCAGCAGCAAACAGGGGTTCGACGAGCAGTACTTC
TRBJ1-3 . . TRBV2 CASGLRETGNTIYF TGTGCCAGCGGGTTGAGGGAAACTGGAAACACCATATATTTT
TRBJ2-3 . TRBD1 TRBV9 CASSPRDRGITDTQYF TGTGCCAGCAGCCCCCGGGACAGGGGGATCACAGATACGCAGTATTTT
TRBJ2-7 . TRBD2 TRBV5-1 CASSLTGTSGSDEQYF TGCGCCAGCAGCCTCACCGGGACTAGCGGATCCGACGAGCAGTACTTC
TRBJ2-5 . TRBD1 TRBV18 CASSPRTGGETQYF TGTGCCAGCTCACCAAGGACAGGGGGGGAGACCCAGTACTTC